One and the same sample provided the 23 T cell receptor beta chains below, sequenced in a study of shared clonotypes between healthy human individuals. Selected positively for CCR7 and CD45RO-negative, naive CD8 cells excluded terminally differentiated effector memory CD45RA+ cells. Clones were sequenced by immunoSEQ multiplex PCR, and TCRdb holds only the in-frame ones, with some missing. The repertoire includes approximately 1.9 million clones, roughly 93% of them detected once, and approximately 1.7% sits in the top ten. The specimen sequenced was naive CD8+ T cells from PBMCs. These receptor sequences come from a man aged 18 to 29 in good health. Some clones in this sample may be carry-over from other donors' samples.

CDR3 in DNA: TGTGCCAGTAGTACGACAGGGGGTATCTACGAGCAGTACTTC. It yields the protein CASSTTGGIYEQYF. The chain has TRBV19 and TRBJ2-7, with 9 bases identical to TRBD1. Germline lookup yields CDR1 LNHDA and CDR2 SQIVND (reference sequence). The CDR3 has 14 residues. Trimming took 4 bases from V and 3 from J; bases not matched to a gene: 4.

This clone was counted a few times. The gene calls are TRBV2 and TRBJ2-5; a weak D match, TRBD2 (5 bases). The CDR3 sequence is 16 residues long. Trimming took 0 bases from V and 0 from J, leaving 11 bases between them. Germline V CDR1 and CDR2: SNHLY, FYNNEI. The CDR3 here is CASSEAATTYQETQYF. Here the CDR3 DNA reads TGTGCCAGCAGTGAAGCAGCGACTACGTACCAAGAGACCCAGTACTTC.

The chain links TRBV16 to TRBJ2-7; 7 bases agree with TRBD1. With 8 bases clipped from V and 3 bases from J, the junction kept 16 bases outside the gene matches. The germline V gene encodes CDR1 KGHSY and CDR2 FQNENV. The length of the CDR3 is 16 residues. The CDR3 region has the DNA TGTGCCAGCTCCGAGGAAAGGGGGCTTTTTTACTACGAGCAGTACTTC. Encoded protein: CASSEERGLFYYEQYF.

The genes are TRBV15 and TRBJ2-1; D might be TRBD2 (5 bases). Trimming left V 0 bases short and J 9 bases short, with 15 bases between. Germline V gene lookup returns CDR1 LNHNV and CDR2 YYDKDF (reference sequence). This CDR3 contains 15 residues. In nucleotides, the CDR3 is TGTGCCACCAGCAGAGATTCAGAGGGTGCAGGTGAGCAGTTCTTC. This codes for CATSRDSEGAGEQFF.

The chain carries TRBV2 and TRBJ1-5; D is unclear. V was trimmed by 7 bases and J by 2 bases, leaving 6 bases between them. CDR1 and CDR2 from the germline V gene are SNHLY and FYNNEI. The CDR3 sequence is 12 residues long. CDR3 sequence (DNA): TGTGCCAGCAATCCGGGCAATCAGCCCCAGCATTTT. This encodes CASNPGNQPQHF.

V is TRBV11-1 and J is TRBJ2-1; the D gene is possibly TRBD1 (5 bases). The V end was cut by 5 bases, the J end by 4 bases, with 12 bases between. This CDR3 spans 14 amino acids. Germline CDR1 is SGHAT and CDR2 is FQDESV (reference sequence). The CDR3 here is CASSPPTDYNEQFF. The CDR3 nucleotides are TGTGCCAGCAGCCCCCCGACAGATTACAATGAGCAGTTCTTC.

The chain employs TRBV29-1 and TRBJ2-1; the D call may be TRBD1 or TRBD2 (5 bases each). The CDR3 sequence is 14 residues long. The V and J ends lost 5 bases and 4 bases respectively, with 15 bases between them. Germline assignment: CDR1 SQVTM and CDR2 ANQGSEA. The CDR3 loop is CSVPPWDGYNEQFF. For the CDR3, the DNA is TGCAGCGTTCCCCCCTGGGACGGGTACAATGAGCAGTTCTTC.

This rearrangement joins TRBV27 to TRBJ2-3, with 13 bases identical to TRBD2. The CDR3 length is 16 residues. Per germline, CDR1 MNHEY and CDR2 SMNVEV (reference sequence). With 5 bases clipped from V and 3 bases from J, the junction kept 5 bases outside the gene matches. The CDR3 is CASSPGTSGITDTQYF. The CDR3 DNA sequence: TGTGCCAGCAGTCCAGGGACTAGCGGGATAACAGATACGCAGTATTTT.

V and J are TRBV5-6 and TRBJ2-7; 8 bases are a match to TRBD1. V was pared by 1 base and J by 9 bases, with 15 bases of the junction left unmatched. CDR3 length equals 16 residues. Germline V gene data show CDR1 as SGHDT and CDR2 as YYEEEE. CDR3 DNA: TGTGCCAGCAGCTTGTTGGGTGGGACAGGCGCCTTCGGGCAGTACTTC. Translating gives CASSLLGGTGAFGQYF.

Concerning this clone: This same CDR3 is encoded by further DNA sequences in the sample. V is TRBV27 and J is TRBJ2-7, with D hard to call. V was clipped by 5 bases and J by 1 base, with 9 bases between them. Germline V gives CDR1 MNHEY, CDR2 SMNVEV (reference sequence). There are 13 residues in the CDR3. CDR3 coding DNA: TGTGCCAGCAGTCACGGGCTTTCCTACGAGCAGTACTTC. This gives the protein CASSHGLSYEQYF.

The chain combines TRBV19 with TRBJ2-1; D is unclear. From germline, CDR1 is LNHDA and CDR2 SQIVND (reference sequence). The CDR3 extends over 13 amino acids. Deletions cut 0 bases from V and 6 bases from J, with 6 bases between. In nucleotides, the CDR3 is TGTGCCAGTAGTATAGATCTGGTCAATGAGCAGTTCTTC. Translating it yields CASSIDLVNEQFF.

The chain is built from TRBV2 and TRBJ2-7, with D possibly being TRBD1 (5 bases). The germline gives CDR1 SNHLY, CDR2 FYNNEI. CDR3 length: 14 residues. Trimming took off 8 bases at V and 5 bases at J, with 19 bases between the two ends. The CDR3 reads CASGPRVPEHEQYF. As DNA, the CDR3 is TGTGCCAGCGGCCCCAGGGTCCCAGAGCACGAGCAGTACTTC. Filled out from reference TRBV2 and TRBJ2-7, the complete variable domain reads EPEVTQTPSHQVTQMGQEVILRCVPISNHLYFYWYRQILGQKVEFLVSFYNNEISEKSEIFDDQFSVERPDGSNFTLKIRSTKLEDSAMYFCASGPRVPEHEQYFGPGTRLTVT.

The rearrangement uses TRBV28 and TRBJ1-2, with a weak D call TRBD1 (6 bases). The germline gives CDR1 MDHEN, CDR2 SYDVKM. This CDR3 contains 14 residues. Trimming took off 2 bases at V and 4 bases at J, with 11 bases between the two ends. CDR3 bases: TGTGCCAGCAGTTTAATGAAGACAGGCTATGGCTACACCTTC. Amino acid sequence: CASSLMKTGYGYTF.

This sequence joins TRBV11-3 and TRBJ2-2; TRBD2 agrees at 9 bases. The trim removed 6 bases at V and 11 bases at J, leaving 10 bases unmatched. Germline V gene lookup returns CDR1 SGHNT and CDR2 YENEEA. The CDR3 consists of 14 residues. CDR3 residues: CASRTPSGNGELFF. The CDR3 nucleotides read TGTGCCAGCAGGACCCCTAGCGGGAACGGTGAGCTGTTTTTT.

The V call is TRBV4-3, the J call TRBJ2-3; 15 bases are a match to TRBD2. This CDR3 is 19 amino acids long. V dropped 4 bases and J dropped 2; count of bases not matched to a gene: 10. Germline V lookup: CDR1 LGHNA, CDR2 YSLEER. The chain's CDR3 is CASSLHGTSGRMVTDTQYF. CDR3 nucleotide sequence: TGCGCCAGCAGCCTCCACGGGACTAGCGGGAGGATGGTCACAGATACGCAGTATTTT.

V gene TRBV5-1 combines with J gene TRBJ1-2; perhaps TRBD1 as D (6 bases). V was pared by 5 bases and J by 7 bases, with 24 bases between. This CDR3 is built from 16 residues. Germline values: CDR1 SGHRS, CDR2 YFSETQ. CDR3 bases: TGCGCCAGCAGTTGGGCCGGGGGGCCTCCGGCGGGTGGCTACACCTTC. Its protein product is CASSWAGGPPAGGYTF.

The gene calls are TRBV4-1 and TRBJ2-5, with D possibly being TRBD1 (6 bases). The germline V and J ends were trimmed by 2 bases and 5 bases, with 12 bases remaining between them. Germline V lookup: CDR1 MGHRA, CDR2 YSYEKL. This CDR3 is 14 amino acids long. In DNA, the CDR3 is TGCGCCAGCAGCCAACAACCAAGGGGGGAGACCCAGTACTTC. Translation: CASSQQPRGETQYF.

This clone was picked up one time. This chain joins TRBV10-2 and TRBJ2-7; 9 bases agree with TRBD1. This CDR3 has 14 amino acids. Germline V gives CDR1 WSHSY, CDR2 SAAADI. The V segment lost 6 bases and the J segment 6 bases; nucleotides outside the gene matches: 9. The CDR3 is CASSKGGQGFEQYF. The CDR3 bases are TGCGCCAGCAGCAAAGGGGGACAGGGCTTCGAGCAGTACTTC.

V usage is TRBV2 and J usage is TRBJ1-1, with 7 bases aligning to TRBD1. The CDR3 runs 13 residues. Germline lookup yields CDR1 SNHLY and CDR2 FYNNEI. The trim removed 11 bases at V and 5 bases at J, leaving 11 bases unmatched. The CDR3 loop is CASNGGGVTEAFF. Written as DNA, the CDR3 is TGTGCCTCCAACGGAGGGGGCGTAACTGAAGCTTTCTTT. Full variable domain (remainder filled in from reference TRBV2 and TRBJ1-1): EPEVTQTPSHQVTQMGQEVILRCVPISNHLYFYWYRQILGQKVEFLVSFYNNEISEKSEIFDDQFSVERPDGSNFTLKIRSTKLEDSAMYFCASNGGGVTEAFFGQGTRLTVV.

In the case of this clone: Within the sample, other DNA sequences also encode this same CDR3. The CDR3 sequence: CASSFSGASTDTQYF. The CDR3 DNA reads as TGTGCCAGCAGTTTTAGCGGAGCTAGCACAGATACGCAGTATTTT. The rearrangement joins TRBV27 to TRBJ2-3, with D perhaps TRBD2 (6 bases). Germline CDR1 reads MNHEY; CDR2 reads SMNVEV (reference sequence). This CDR3 has 15 residues. V was shortened by 3 bases and J by 0 bases, with 10 bases between the two germline ends.

The chain joins TRBV28 to TRBJ1-2, with 11 bases identical to TRBD1. The CDR3 consists of 16 residues. V lost 5 bases to trimming and J lost 4 bases; unmatched junction nucleotides: 9. Germline CDR1 and CDR2: MDHEN and SYDVKM. The CDR3 sequence: CASSPPWTGGLYGYTF. CDR3 bases: TGTGCCAGCAGTCCGCCATGGACAGGGGGCCTCTATGGCTACACCTTC.

The CDR3 loop reads CASWGGHLSSYEQYF. In DNA form, the CDR3 reads TGTGCCAGCTGGGGGGGGCATCTCAGCTCCTACGAGCAGTACTTC. V is TRBV6-1 and J is TRBJ2-7; a possible D gene is TRBD2 (7 bases). V dropped 8 bases and J dropped 0 bases, with 17 bases sitting between them. The CDR3 is 15 amino acids. CDR1 and CDR2 (germline): MNHNS, SASEGT.

The V and J genes are TRBV29-1 and TRBJ1-2, with a tentative D call TRBD1 (5 bases). The germline CDR1 and CDR2 sequences are SQVTM and ANQGSEA. The CDR3 totals 11 residues. Trimming pared 7 bases from V and 4 bases from J, leaving 10 bases between. The CDR3 nucleotides are TGCAGCGGATTAGACAGCTATGGCTACACCTTC. It specifies CSGLDSYGYTF.